Listed below are T cell receptor beta chains from one sample, sequenced in a study of response to subunit inactivated influenza vaccine. Via MiXCR, TCRdb re-called the RT-PCR reads, giving one row per CDR3 protein. There are under 950,000 distinct CDR3 sequences in the sample; around 21% occur only once, and about a tenth lies in the top ten. The material was PBMCs from blood, obtained roughly 5 days after vaccination. The receptors originated from a man aged 50-59 years who received an inactivated influenza vaccine. The CDR3 runs from the conserved cysteine through the conserved F or W. The order of the fields is V gene, clone size, CDR3 protein. Only some rows state a clone size, as once, few, many or a class for expanded clones.

TRBV4-1 | NA | CASSQGTGMRSPLHF
TRBV4-1 | NA | CASSQEKGVKGGYTF
TRBV7-3 | few | CASSRDRTSGSGNEQFF
TRBV28 | NA | CASSLELGDTQYF
TRBV6-1 | few | CASRPAGTGVSAFF
TRBV7-6 | NA | CASSPRQGPKGYTF
TRBV27 | few | CASSLRKGHEQYF
TRBV13 | NA | CASSPERGNPDTQYF
TRBV20-1 | NA | CSAHRGLYIYEQYF
TRBV7-2 | NA | CASTFGAWTSGNNIYF
TRBV25-1 | many | CASSVGSHTEAFF
TRBV4-3 | NA | CASSQDHRTGELFF
TRBV6-4 | NA | CASSWQLRGDTQYF
TRBV5-6 | few | CASSRWRGTGELFF
TRBV28 | NA | CASSSLHVPYVYEQYF
TRBV7-6 | NA | CASSKGDGLTDTQYF
TRBV3-1 | NA | CASSQVSGGPYEQFF
TRBV3-1 | NA | CASSQLRPRLAGINEQFF
TRBV20-1 | NA | CSARGDRTYEQYF
TRBV4-3 | NA | CASSPDSFSSEQFF
TRBV7-9 | NA | CASSAGTGYIYNEQFF
TRBV10-3 | NA | CASGGRMNTEAFF
TRBV4-2 | few | CASSQDLGARQPQHF
TRBV5-5 | many | CASSLSIGETQYF
TRBV15 | NA | CATSKDRDAYEQYF
TRBV12-2 | NA | CASRLARGTGFENIQYF
TRBV5-1 | NA | CASSLVRTGGNEQYF